These 6 T cell receptor beta chains share one sample of origin, sequenced in a study of T cell responses to AZD1222 COVID-19 vaccine. Libraries were prepared by immunoSEQ multiplex PCR; TCRdb keeps only in-frame clonotypes and omits some of them. The sample lists fewer than 200,000 clones, approximately 94% occurring once. The source was peripheral blood, collected 28 days after the second AZD1222 dose. These receptors were taken from an adult who received the AZD1222 COVID-19 vaccine.

The V and J genes are TRBV6-5 and TRBJ1-5; D might be TRBD1 (5 bases). This CDR3 has 15 amino acids. The V end was cut by 6 bases, the J end by 0 bases, with 12 bases between. The germline CDR1 and CDR2 sequences are MNHEY and SVGAGI. CDR3 coding DNA: TGTGCCAGCAGCCCGGAGGGGTATAGCAATCAGCCCCAGCATTTT. This codes for CASSPEGYSNQPQHF.

The CDR3 DNA follows: TGTGCCAGCAGCGCTACCGGACTAGCGGGGGGGCTTGGCAATGAGCAGTTCTTC. Its translation: CASSATGLAGGLGNEQFF. This rearrangement joins TRBV7-2 to TRBJ2-1, with 15 bases identical to TRBD2. The J segment lost 6 bases and the V segment lost 5 bases, leaving 11 bases of the junction unmatched. The CDR3 loop spans 18 amino acids. Germline CDR1 reads SGHTA; CDR2 reads FQGNSA.

V and J are TRBV7-6 and TRBJ2-5; possibly TRBD1 or TRBD2 for D (5 bases each). Germline V gene sequence: CDR1 SGHVS, CDR2 FNYEAQ. The CDR3 runs to 14 residues. Trimming took off 4 bases at V and 2 bases at J, with 11 bases between the two ends. CDR3 loop: CASSSSGRQETQYF. CDR3 in DNA: TGTGCCAGCAGCTCCTCGGGACGTCAAGAGACCCAGTACTTC.

The rearrangement links TRBV30 to TRBJ1-2, with D perhaps matching TRBD1 (6 bases). The V end was cut by 2 bases, the J end by 6 bases, with 16 bases between. The CDR3 is made up of 14 amino acids. Germline V gives CDR1 GTSNPN, CDR2 SVGIG (reference sequence). CDR3 nucleotides: TGTGCCTGGAGTAAGGATTGGACAGCGGATGGCTACACCTTC. This codes for CAWSKDWTADGYTF.

The chain joins TRBV27 to TRBJ2-7, with D unclear. The CDR3 extends over 14 amino acids. V shed 2 bases and J shed 4 bases, with 12 bases lying between them. From germline, CDR1 is MNHEY and CDR2 SMNVEV (reference sequence). CDR3 region: CASSLGPVVYEQYF. CDR3 nucleotide sequence: TGTGCCAGCAGTTTAGGGCCAGTAGTTTACGAGCAGTACTTC.

This chain joins TRBV6-2 or TRBV6-3 and TRBJ2-1; 11 nucleotides line up with TRBD2. The germline gives CDR1 MNHEY, CDR2 SVGEGT. This CDR3 is built from 15 residues. After removal of 5 bases from V and 2 bases from J, the junction contained 2 bases not matched to a gene. CDR3 sequence reads: CASSLLAGAYNEQFF. CDR3 in DNA: TGTGCCAGCAGTCTACTAGCGGGGGCCTACAATGAGCAGTTCTTC.